These 25 T cell receptor beta chains were sequenced from one sample in a study of beta chain features in type 1 diabetes. Overall study results and limits: Significant though moderate, a shortening of TCRB CDR3s appeared in all four CD4+ subsets of Type 1 diabetes patients.

These receptors lack a known antigen. Of the isolated RNA, all was reverse transcribed, and so the sequenced material was expressed TCRB transcripts. Generated by immunoSEQ multiplex PCR, the TCRdb table keeps only in-frame clones and is missing some. Of some 640,000 clones in the sample, about an eighth were seen once. The sample comprised naive CD4+ T cells from blood. Receptors originate from a man younger than 30 with type 1 diabetes.

This clone turned up a few times. The CDR3 DNA reads TGTGCCAGCAGCTTAGGGGAGAACACTGAAGCTTTCTTT. Encoded protein: CASSLGENTEAFF. V usage is TRBV7-3 and J usage is TRBJ1-1; D uncertain. The V and J ends lost 2 bases and 1 base respectively, with 5 bases between them. Germline V lookup: CDR1 SGHTA, CDR2 FQGTGA. CDR3 size: 13 residues. The full variable domain, its missing parts supplied by reference TRBV7-3 and TRBJ1-1, is GAGVSQTPSNKVTEKGKYVELRCDPISGHTALYWYRQSLGQGPEFLIYFQGTGAADDSGLPNDRFFAVRPEGSVSTLKIQRTERGDSAVYLCASSLGENTEAFFGQGTRLTVV.

This clone was seen only a few times. The J gene is TRBJ2-1, the V gene TRBV21-1; the table's D call, TRBD1, was not checked against the DNA. TRBV21-1 is listed as a pseudogene. CDR3 length: 13 residues. CDR3 sequence (DNA): TGTGCCAGCAGCGGACAGCTCTACAATGAGCAGTTCTTC. Protein: CASSGQLYNEQFF.

The rearrangement links TRBV7-2 to TRBJ1-3; D gene uncertain. This CDR3 contains 14 residues. The germline V gene encodes CDR1 SGHTA and CDR2 FQGNSA. V lost 5 bases to trimming and J lost 1 base, with 9 bases between them. CDR3 bases: TGTGCCAGCAGCCCTCATGGATCTGGAAACACCATATATTTT. Amino acid sequence: CASSPHGSGNTIYF.

V gene TRBV9 combines with J gene TRBJ2-7; D gene ambiguous. This CDR3 has 14 amino acids. Trimming removed 4 bases from V and 4 bases from J, with 15 bases in between. Germline V CDR1 and CDR2: SGDLS, YYNGEE. In nucleotides, the CDR3 is TGTGCCAGCAGCCGTAGGACCCCCGGATACGAGCAGTACTTC. Amino acids: CASSRRTPGYEQYF.

This clone was seen once. The chain joins TRBV10-1 to TRBJ1-2; no clear D gene. The V end was cut by 3 bases, the J end by 6 bases, with 11 bases between. Germline-derived CDR1 and CDR2 are WNHNN and SYGVQD (reference sequence). CDR3 length equals 13 residues. CDR3 loop: CASSERNRDGYTF. The CDR3, as DNA: TGCGCCAGCAGTGAAAGGAACCGGGATGGCTACACCTTC.

The rearrangement links TRBV20-1 to TRBJ2-1; tentatively, D is TRBD1 or TRBD2 (6 bases each). Germline V gene lookup returns CDR1 DFQATT and CDR2 SNEGSKA (reference sequence). The CDR3 covers 11 residues. The V gene lost 6 bases and the J gene lost 9 bases, with 12 bases spanning the gap. CDR3 in amino acids: CSAPKGGEQFF. The DNA for the CDR3 is TGCAGTGCACCGAAGGGGGGTGAGCAGTTCTTC.

There are a few counts of this clone. This CDR3 is also generated by other DNA sequences in the sample. The chain has TRBV7-2 and TRBJ2-1; 11 bases align to TRBD2. The germline V gene encodes CDR1 SGHTA and CDR2 FQGNSA. Trimming cost V 3 bases and J 4 bases; bases outside gene matches: 2. The CDR3 is made up of 15 amino acids. The CDR3 DNA sequence: TGTGCCAGCAGCTTTAGCGGGGGGGCTTACAATGAGCAGTTCTTC. This sequence encodes CASSFSGGAYNEQFF.

This clone turned up a few times. This chain joins TRBV2 and TRBJ2-1; D is possibly TRBD2 (5 bases). Trimming shortened V by 4 bases and J by 6 bases, and 16 bases separated the two germline ends. CDR3 length equals 15 residues. Germline V lookup: CDR1 SNHLY, CDR2 FYNNEI. CDR3 protein: CASSGGPPLVNEQFF. The CDR3 nucleotides are TGTGCCAGCAGTGGCGGGCCCCCGCTCGTCAATGAGCAGTTCTTC.

This clone was detected only a few times. The chain is built from TRBV7-5 and TRBJ2-2. TRBV7-5 is deemed a pseudogene. This CDR3 region has 16 residues. CDR3: CARSQPTLRRERELFF. The CDR3, as DNA: TGTGCCAGAAGCCAACCTACTCTCCGCAGGGAGCGGGAGCTGTTTTTT.

The DNA for the CDR3 is TGTGCCAGCCTCAGGGGGGAAGCTGGGGCCAACGTCCTGACTTTC. Its translation: CASLRGEAGANVLTF. The V and J genes are TRBV6-1 and TRBJ2-6; a possible D gene is TRBD1 (7 bases). Trimming left V 8 bases short and J 2 bases short, with 13 bases between. The CDR3 extends over 15 amino acids. Germline CDR1 MNHNS, CDR2 SASEGT.

This clone was observed a handful of times. This chain connects TRBV6-6 to TRBJ2-7, with a possible D match to TRBD2 (5 bases). V lost 6 bases and J lost 3, with 18 bases in between. The CDR3 has 15 residues. Germline V gives CDR1 MNHNY, CDR2 SVGAGI (reference sequence). The chain's CDR3 is CASRGSGLIYYEQYF. CDR3 nucleotide sequence: TGTGCCAGCAGGGGGTCCGGACTGATTTACTACGAGCAGTACTTC.

The chain employs TRBV4-1 and TRBJ1-4; D gene ambiguous. CDR1 MGHRA and CDR2 YSYEKL come from the germline V gene. The CDR3 is made up of 15 amino acids. With 2 bases removed from V and 8 bases from J, the gap between germline ends came to 15 bases. The CDR3 sequence: CASSQLGISKEKLFF. CDR3 DNA: TGCGCCAGCAGCCAACTGGGAATAAGTAAAGAAAAACTGTTTTTT.

This clone was recorded a few times. The chain joins TRBV30 to TRBJ2-3; D is possibly TRBD2 (7 bases). This CDR3 comprises 13 residues. V was shortened by 3 bases and J by 13 bases, with 20 bases between the two germline ends. Germline assignment: CDR1 GTSNPN and CDR2 SVGIG (reference sequence). Written as DNA, the CDR3 is TGTGCCTGGAGAGACCTGGGGGCGGGGGAGGAGTATTTT. It specifies CAWRDLGAGEEYF.

The J gene is TRBJ2-2, the V gene TRBV13; 9 bases fit TRBD1. This CDR3 is 15 amino acids long. Losses at the gene ends were 2 bases for V and 4 bases for J; bases not matched to a gene: 2. The germline gives CDR1 PRHDT, CDR2 FYEKMQ (reference sequence). CDR3 residues: CASSLLGQGTGELFF. The CDR3 DNA reads TGTGCCAGCAGCTTATTGGGACAGGGCACCGGGGAGCTGTTTTTT.

This clone showed up just a few times. V gene TRBV2 combines with J gene TRBJ2-7; D is undetermined. This CDR3 has 14 residues. Germline values: CDR1 SNHLY, CDR2 FYNNEI. V was cut by 8 bases and J by 4 bases, with 18 bases left in between. The CDR3 region is CASQPRSTAYEQYF. The DNA for the CDR3 is TGTGCCAGCCAACCGAGGTCAACAGCTTACGAGCAGTACTTC. The full variable domain, rest sourced from reference TRBV2 and TRBJ2-7, is EPEVTQTPSHQVTQMGQEVILRCVPISNHLYFYWYRQILGQKVEFLVSFYNNEISEKSEIFDDQFSVERPDGSNFTLKIRSTKLEDSAMYFCASQPRSTAYEQYFGPGTRLTVT.

This clone was detected a few times. The gene calls are TRBV7-2 and TRBJ1-5; D possibly corresponds to TRBD1 (6 bases). Germline V gives CDR1 SGHTA, CDR2 FQGNSA. The CDR3 runs to 14 residues. Trimming took 6 bases from V and 4 from J, leaving 13 bases between them. CDR3 bases: TGTGCCAGCAGTCTACAGGGACCGAATCAGCCCCAGCATTTT. Encoded protein: CASSLQGPNQPQHF.

CDR3 region: CASFPGQTSGNTIYF. The CDR3 region has the DNA TGTGCCAGTTTCCCGGGACAGACTTCTGGAAACACCATATATTTT. This chain joins TRBV28 and TRBJ1-3, with TRBD1 identical over 7 bases. Germline assignment: CDR1 MDHEN and CDR2 SYDVKM. The V segment lost 9 bases and the J segment 1 base; nucleotides outside the gene matches: 9. The CDR3 consists of 15 residues. Complete variable domain (other parts from reference TRBV28 and TRBJ1-3): DVKVTQSSRYLVKRTGEKVFLECVQDMDHENMFWYRQDPGLGLRLIYFSYDVKMKEKGDIPEGYSVSREKKERFSLILESASTNQTSMYLCASFPGQTSGNTIYFGEGSWLTVV.

This clone was picked up a small number of times. The DNA of the CDR3 is TGTGCCAGCAGTTTCGGGGACAGGGGCGCTGAAGCTTTCTTT. It translates to CASSFGDRGAEAFF. The chain employs TRBV28 and TRBJ1-1; 10 bases line up with TRBD1. Germline assignment: CDR1 MDHEN and CDR2 SYDVKM. This CDR3 region has 14 residues. V gave up 3 bases and J gave up 6 bases; unmatched junction bases: 4.

The sample holds a few counts of this clone. The chain combines TRBV30 with TRBJ2-7; D remains ambiguous. Trimming left V 2 bases short and J 0 bases short, with 14 bases between. The CDR3 runs to 15 residues. Germline-derived CDR1 and CDR2 are GTSNPN and SVGIG (reference sequence). CDR3 bases: TGTGCCTGGAGTACACGAGACAACCCCTCCTACGAGCAGTACTTC. This encodes CAWSTRDNPSYEQYF.

V is TRBV30 and J is TRBJ1-1, with D uncertain. Germline values: CDR1 GTSNPN, CDR2 SVGIG (reference sequence). V gave up 2 bases and J gave up 3 bases, with 10 bases separating them. CDR3 length equals 13 residues. The CDR3 sequence: CAWSTRIDTEAFF. CDR3 DNA: TGTGCCTGGAGTACCCGGATTGACACTGAAGCTTTCTTT.

This clone was detected a few times. This chain links TRBV6-6 with TRBJ2-1; maybe TRBD2 (7 bases). V lost 10 bases and J lost 6, with 19 bases in between. Germline CDR1 MNHNY, CDR2 SVGAGI (reference sequence). This CDR3 contains 14 residues. The CDR3 region is CAMGRGGRSNEQFF. CDR3 nucleotides: TGTGCCATGGGGAGGGGGGGCCGAAGCAATGAGCAGTTCTTC.

This clone appeared a few times. V gene TRBV7-2 combines with J gene TRBJ2-3, with 9 bases aligning to TRBD2. The V segment lost 5 bases and the J segment 3 bases; nucleotides outside the gene matches: 9. Germline V CDR1 and CDR2: SGHTA, FQGNSA. This CDR3 has 16 amino acids. CDR3 nucleotides: TGTGCCAGCAGCCCGTTCCGGCTAGCGGGGACAGATACGCAGTATTTT. Translating gives CASSPFRLAGTDTQYF.

This clone was seen more than once but under ten times. The chain recombines TRBV4-2 with TRBJ2-3; D may be TRBD2 (5 bases). The CDR3 runs to 16 residues. The germline V and J ends were trimmed by 4 bases and 5 bases, with 19 bases remaining between them. Per germline, CDR1 LGHNA and CDR2 YNFKEQ. The CDR3 sequence: CASSLGRLGDEDTQYF. Written as DNA, the CDR3 is TGTGCCAGCAGCCTAGGACGCTTGGGAGATGAAGATACGCAGTATTTT.

This clone has just a few counts. The chain is built from TRBV7-9 and TRBJ2-3; TRBD1 matches 10 bases. The CDR3 totals 16 residues. J lost 2 bases, V lost 5 bases, and 7 bases had no gene match. Germline CDR1 and CDR2: SEHNR and FQNEAQ (reference sequence). CDR3 DNA sequence: TGTGCCAGCAGCATACCGGGACAGGGGTTCACAGATACGCAGTATTTT. It specifies CASSIPGQGFTDTQYF.

This clone was counted only a few times. Additional DNA sequences in this sample encode the identical CDR3. The CDR3, as DNA: TGTGCCAGCAGCTTAGGCTTGAACACTGAAGCTTTCTTT. Encoded protein: CASSLGLNTEAFF. The rearrangement links TRBV11-2 to TRBJ1-1, with no clear D. The CDR3 contains 13 residues. V was shortened by 1 base and J by 0 bases, with 3 bases between the two germline ends. Germline CDR1 is SGHAT and CDR2 is FQNNGV.